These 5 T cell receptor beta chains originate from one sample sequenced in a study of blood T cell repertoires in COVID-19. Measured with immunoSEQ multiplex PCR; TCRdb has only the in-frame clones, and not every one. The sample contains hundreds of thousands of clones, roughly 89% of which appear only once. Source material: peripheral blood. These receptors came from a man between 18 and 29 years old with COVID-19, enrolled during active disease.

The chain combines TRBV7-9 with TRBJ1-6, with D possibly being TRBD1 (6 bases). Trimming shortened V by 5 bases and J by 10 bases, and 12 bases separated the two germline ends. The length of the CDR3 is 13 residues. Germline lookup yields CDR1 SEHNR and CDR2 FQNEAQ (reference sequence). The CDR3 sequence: CASSPPGDSPLHF. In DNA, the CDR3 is TGTGCCAGCAGCCCCCCAGGGGACTCACCCCTCCACTTT.

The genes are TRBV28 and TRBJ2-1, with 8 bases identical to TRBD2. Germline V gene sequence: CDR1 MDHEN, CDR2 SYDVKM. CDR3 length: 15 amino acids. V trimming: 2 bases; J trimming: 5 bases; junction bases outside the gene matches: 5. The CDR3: CASSLGTSENNEQFF. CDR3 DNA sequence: TGTGCCAGCAGTTTAGGGACTAGTGAGAACAATGAGCAGTTCTTC.

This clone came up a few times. In DNA, the CDR3 is TGTGCCAGCAGAACCACTACTAGCGGGAGCCGGTACGAGCAGTACTTC. It codes for CASRTTTSGSRYEQYF. V gene TRBV6-6 combines with J gene TRBJ2-7; 11 bases fit TRBD2. Losses at the gene ends were 6 bases for V and 4 bases for J; bases not matched to a gene: 11. CDR3 size: 16 residues. Germline V gene data show CDR1 as MNHNY and CDR2 as SVGAGI (reference sequence).

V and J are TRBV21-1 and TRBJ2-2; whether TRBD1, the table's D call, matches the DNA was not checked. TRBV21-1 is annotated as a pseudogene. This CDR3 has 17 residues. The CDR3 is CASSGFKTGVDTGELFF. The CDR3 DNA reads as TGTGCCAGCAGTGGCTTTAAAACAGGGGTGGACACCGGGGAGCTGTTTTTT.

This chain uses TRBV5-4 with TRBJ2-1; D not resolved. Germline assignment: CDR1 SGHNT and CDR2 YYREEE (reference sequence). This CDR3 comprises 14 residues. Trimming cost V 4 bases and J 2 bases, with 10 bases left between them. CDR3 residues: CASSVKSAYNEQFF. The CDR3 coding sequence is TGTGCCAGCAGCGTCAAGAGTGCCTACAATGAGCAGTTCTTC.